The rows below give T cell receptor beta chains drawn from one sample of a study of shared clonotypes between healthy human individuals. Sequencing used immunoSEQ multiplex PCR; TCRdb keeps in-frame clones, though not all of them. The sample lists about 580,000 clones; 95% to 98% were seen once. The sample was naive CD8+ T cells sorted from blood. The source of these receptors is a man in his thirties or forties in good health. Each CDR3 is given without its conserved first and last residue. The order of the fields is J gene, V gene, CDR3 protein.

J gene: TRBJ1-1; V gene: TRBV15; CDR3 protein: ATSRDFENTEAF
J gene: TRBJ2-3; V gene: TRBV5-4; CDR3 protein: ASKPGSTDTQY
J gene: TRBJ2-1; V gene: TRBV7-9; CDR3 protein: ASSSRGRRERRDEQF
J gene: TRBJ1-2; V gene: TRBV6-5; CDR3 protein: ASSSIDTSYGYT
J gene: TRBJ2-3; V gene: TRBV7-9; CDR3 protein: ASSYLQGSQY
J gene: TRBJ2-7; V gene: TRBV4-1; CDR3 protein: ASSQGRAYEQY
J gene: TRBJ2-3; V gene: TRBV5-8; CDR3 protein: ASSLSLLAAPDTQY
J gene: TRBJ1-1; V gene: TRBV7-6; CDR3 protein: ASSLLPMNTEAF
J gene: TRBJ1-2; V gene: TRBV27; CDR3 protein: ASSLNYRGYGYT
J gene: TRBJ1-2; V gene: TRBV29-1; CDR3 protein: SAGTANYGYT
J gene: TRBJ2-7; V gene: TRBV27; CDR3 protein: ASSLSLAGGSYEQY
J gene: TRBJ2-3; V gene: TRBV7-9; CDR3 protein: ASSFGTAFSTDTQY
J gene: TRBJ2-7; V gene: TRBV27; CDR3 protein: ASSLSPSYEQY
J gene: TRBJ2-5; V gene: TRBV5-1; CDR3 protein: ASSTQGGETQY